This T cell receptor (beta chain) appears in the sequencing data of a study of T cell responses to AZD1222 COVID-19 vaccine. The study, taken as a whole, reports: Baseline testing showed seropositivity in only six AZD1222 recipients. Donors were mostly white British, more females; clonal diversity possibly underestimated.

On this clone: Antigen: not known.

Samples with a second dose at about 4 or about 12 weeks were pooled together. The CDR3 contains 14 residues. Germline V lookup: CDR1 MNHEY, CDR2 SVGAGI. V was trimmed by 4 bases and J by 4 bases, leaving 13 bases between them. Using immunoSEQ multiplex PCR, the repertoire was profiled, and TCRdb retains in-frame clones only, with some absent. The sample consists of some 60,000 clones, 75% to 90% of them appearing once. Specimen: peripheral blood, collected 28 days after the second AZD1222 dose. The chain has TRBV6-5 and TRBJ1-2, with D perhaps matching TRBD1 (5 bases). The TCR was taken from an adult who received the AZD1222 COVID-19 vaccine. The CDR3 spells CASSSLHGTYGYTF. CDR3 bases: TGTGCCAGCAGTTCTCTCCACGGGACCTATGGCTACACCTTC.